The clone carrying this T cell receptor beta chain has a count of ten or more. Its antigen remains unidentified. V was trimmed by 3 bases and J by 4 bases, leaving 10 bases between them. This CDR3 spans 14 amino acids. The V gene's germline CDR1 is MDHEN and CDR2 SYDVKM. This entry belongs to a study of Graves' ophthalmopathy and Graves' hyperthyroidism. Study observations and caveats: Clonotypes were expanded in thyroid at above 0.001 frequency, and most also appeared in blood. As the model predicted ophthalmopathy progression, it achieved a sensitivity of around 71% and a specificity of about 72%.

The TCR beta CDR3 regions underwent amplification from RNA transcripts. An opening RT-PCR round employed HTBI primers and preceded a second-round multiplex PCR. In TCRdb, the multiplex PCR reads were re-called with MiXCR into one record per CDR3 protein. The table includes hundreds of thousands of distinct CDR3 sequences, roughly a fifth detected once. The chain links TRBV28 to TRBJ1-3; D gene unclear. The clonotype originates from a woman between 45 and 65 years old with Graves' ophthalmopathy. What was sequenced was peripheral blood. The CDR3 here is CASSFVPTGNTIYF. CDR3 DNA: TGTGCCAGCAGTTTCGTCCCGACCGGAAACACCATATATTTT. Combining the CDR3 with reference TRBV28 and TRBJ1-3 gives the whole variable domain DVKVTQSSRYLVKRTGEKVFLECVQDMDHENMFWYRQDPGLGLRLIYFSYDVKMKEKGDIPEGYSVSREKKERFSLILESASTNQTSMYLCASSFVPTGNTIYFGEGSWLTVV.